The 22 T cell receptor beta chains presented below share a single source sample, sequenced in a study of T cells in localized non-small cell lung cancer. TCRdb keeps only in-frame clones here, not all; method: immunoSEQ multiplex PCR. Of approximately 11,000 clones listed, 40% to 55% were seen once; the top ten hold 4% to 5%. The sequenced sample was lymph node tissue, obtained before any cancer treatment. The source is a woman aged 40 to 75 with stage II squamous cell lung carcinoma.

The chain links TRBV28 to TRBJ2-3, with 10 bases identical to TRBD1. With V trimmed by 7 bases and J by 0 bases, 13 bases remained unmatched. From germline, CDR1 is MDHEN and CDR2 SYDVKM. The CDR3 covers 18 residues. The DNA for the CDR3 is TGTGCCAGCACTTCGGGACAGGGGATTAAAGCTAGCACAGATACGCAGTATTTT. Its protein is CASTSGQGIKASTDTQYF.

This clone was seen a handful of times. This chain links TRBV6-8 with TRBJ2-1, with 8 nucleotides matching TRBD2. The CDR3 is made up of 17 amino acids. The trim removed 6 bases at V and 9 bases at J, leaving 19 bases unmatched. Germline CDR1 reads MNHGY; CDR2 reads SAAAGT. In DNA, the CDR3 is TGTGCCAGCAGACCAGCACGTGGAGCGGGAGTAGTGGGTGAGCAGTTCTTC. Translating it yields CASRPARGAGVVGEQFF.

The CDR3 sequence: CSVEGRVHTEAFF. The CDR3 DNA follows: TGCAGCGTTGAGGGCAGGGTACACACTGAAGCTTTCTTT. This chain links TRBV29-1 with TRBJ1-1; a possible D gene is TRBD1 (5 bases). Germline V gene sequence: CDR1 SQVTM, CDR2 ANQGSEA. This CDR3 is built from 13 residues. Trimming stripped 3 bases from V and 3 bases from J, with 11 bases between. Based on the CDR3 plus reference TRBV29-1 and TRBJ1-1, the full variable domain is SAVISQKPSRDICQRGTSLTIQCQVDSQVTMMFWYRQQPGQSLTLIATANQGSEATYESGFVIDKFPISRPNLTFSTLTVSNMSPEDSSIYLCSVEGRVHTEAFFGQGTRLTVV.

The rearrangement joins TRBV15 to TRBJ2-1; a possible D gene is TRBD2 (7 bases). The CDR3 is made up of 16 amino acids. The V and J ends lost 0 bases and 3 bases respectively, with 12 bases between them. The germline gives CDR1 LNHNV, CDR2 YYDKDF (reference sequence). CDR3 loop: CATSRDPGGHYNEQFF. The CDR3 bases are TGTGCCACCAGCAGAGATCCGGGGGGCCACTACAATGAGCAGTTCTTC.

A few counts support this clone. CDR3 in DNA: TGTGCCAGCACCGTGACTAGCGCTGGCGAGCAGTACTTC. This encodes CASTVTSAGEQYF. This rearrangement joins TRBV12-5 to TRBJ2-7, with 8 bases that match TRBD2. The CDR3 has 13 amino acids. The V gene's germline CDR1 is LGHNT and CDR2 FRNRAP.

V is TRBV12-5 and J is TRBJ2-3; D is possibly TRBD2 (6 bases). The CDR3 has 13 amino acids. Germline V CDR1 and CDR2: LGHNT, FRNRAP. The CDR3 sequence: CASRGFGTDTQYF. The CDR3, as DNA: TGTGCCAGCCGGGGGTTTGGCACAGATACGCAGTATTTT.

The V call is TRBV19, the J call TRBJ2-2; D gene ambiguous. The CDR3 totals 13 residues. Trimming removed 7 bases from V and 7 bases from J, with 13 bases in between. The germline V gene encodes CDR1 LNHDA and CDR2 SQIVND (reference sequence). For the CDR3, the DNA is TGTGCCAGTAAAGTCCGCCAGGACGGGGAGCTGTTTTTT. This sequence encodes CASKVRQDGELFF.

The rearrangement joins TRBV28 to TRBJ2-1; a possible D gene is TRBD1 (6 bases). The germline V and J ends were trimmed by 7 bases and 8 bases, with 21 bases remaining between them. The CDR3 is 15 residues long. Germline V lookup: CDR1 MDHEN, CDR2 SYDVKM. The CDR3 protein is CASTGMGAADDEQFF. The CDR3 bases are TGTGCCAGCACCGGAATGGGGGCCGCTGACGATGAGCAGTTCTTC.

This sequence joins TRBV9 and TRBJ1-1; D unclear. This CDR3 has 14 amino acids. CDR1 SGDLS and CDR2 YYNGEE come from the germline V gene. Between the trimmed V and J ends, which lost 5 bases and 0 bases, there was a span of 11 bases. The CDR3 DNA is TGTGCCAGCAGTGTTGACCGCGTGAACACTGAAGCTTTCTTT. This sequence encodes CASSVDRVNTEAFF.

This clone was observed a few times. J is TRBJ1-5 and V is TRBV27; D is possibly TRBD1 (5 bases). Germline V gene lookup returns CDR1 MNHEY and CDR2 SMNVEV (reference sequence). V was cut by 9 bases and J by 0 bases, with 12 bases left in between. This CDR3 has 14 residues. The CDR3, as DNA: TGTGCCAGTGCGTCGGGGGTTAGCAATCAGCCCCAGCATTTT. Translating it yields CASASGVSNQPQHF.

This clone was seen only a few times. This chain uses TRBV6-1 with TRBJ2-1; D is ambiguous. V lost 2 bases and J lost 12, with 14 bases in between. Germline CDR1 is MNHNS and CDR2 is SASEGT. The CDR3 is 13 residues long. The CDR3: CASSESGSKMQFF. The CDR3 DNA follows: TGTGCCAGCAGTGAATCCGGCAGCAAAATGCAGTTCTTC.

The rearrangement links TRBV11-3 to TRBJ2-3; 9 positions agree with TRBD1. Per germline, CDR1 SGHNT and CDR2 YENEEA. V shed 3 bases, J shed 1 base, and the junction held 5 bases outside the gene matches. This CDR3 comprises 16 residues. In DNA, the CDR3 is TGTGCCAGCAGCTTGGTGGGGGACAGGGGCACAGATACGCAGTATTTT. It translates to CASSLVGDRGTDTQYF. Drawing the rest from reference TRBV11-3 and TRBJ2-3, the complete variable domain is EAGVVQSPRYKIIEKKQPVAFWCNPISGHNTLYWYLQNLGQGPELLIRYENEEAVDDSQLPKDRFSAERLKGVDSTLKIQPAELGDSAVYLCASSLVGDRGTDTQYFGPGTRLTVL.

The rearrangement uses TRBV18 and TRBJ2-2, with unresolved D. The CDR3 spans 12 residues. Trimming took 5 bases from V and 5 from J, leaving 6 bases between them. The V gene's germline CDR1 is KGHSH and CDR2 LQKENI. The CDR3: CASSLRTGELFF. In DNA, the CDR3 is TGTGCCAGCTCATTGAGGACCGGGGAGCTGTTTTTT.

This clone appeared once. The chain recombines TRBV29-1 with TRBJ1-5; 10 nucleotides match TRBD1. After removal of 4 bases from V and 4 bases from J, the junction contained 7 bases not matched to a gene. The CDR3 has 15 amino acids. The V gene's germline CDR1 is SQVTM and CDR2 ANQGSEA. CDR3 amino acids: CSVGFGTGENQPQHF. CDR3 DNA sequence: TGCAGCGTTGGGTTCGGGACAGGGGAGAATCAGCCCCAGCATTTT.

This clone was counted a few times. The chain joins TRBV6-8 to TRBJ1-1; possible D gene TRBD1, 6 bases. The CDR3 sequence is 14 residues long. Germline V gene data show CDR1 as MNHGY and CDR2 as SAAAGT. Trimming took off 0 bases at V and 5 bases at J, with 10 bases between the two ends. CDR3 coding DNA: TGTGCCAGCAGTTACTCACAGGGTGTAACTGAAGCTTTCTTT. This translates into CASSYSQGVTEAFF.

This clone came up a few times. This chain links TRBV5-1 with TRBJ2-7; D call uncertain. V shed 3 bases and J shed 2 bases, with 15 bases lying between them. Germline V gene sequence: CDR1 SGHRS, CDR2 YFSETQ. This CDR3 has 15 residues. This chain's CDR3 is CASSSSPGGAYEQYF. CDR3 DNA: TGCGCCAGCAGCTCCTCCCCCGGCGGCGCCTACGAGCAGTACTTC.

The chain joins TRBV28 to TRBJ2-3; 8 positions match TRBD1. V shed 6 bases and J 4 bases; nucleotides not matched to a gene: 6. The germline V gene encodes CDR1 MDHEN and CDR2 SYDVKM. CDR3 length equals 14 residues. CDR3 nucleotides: TGTGCCAGCAGACACAGGGGGAGTGCAGATACGCAGTATTTT. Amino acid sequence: CASRHRGSADTQYF. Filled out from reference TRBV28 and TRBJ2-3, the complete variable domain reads DVKVTQSSRYLVKRTGEKVFLECVQDMDHENMFWYRQDPGLGLRLIYFSYDVKMKEKGDIPEGYSVSREKKERFSLILESASTNQTSMYLCASRHRGSADTQYFGPGTRLTVL.

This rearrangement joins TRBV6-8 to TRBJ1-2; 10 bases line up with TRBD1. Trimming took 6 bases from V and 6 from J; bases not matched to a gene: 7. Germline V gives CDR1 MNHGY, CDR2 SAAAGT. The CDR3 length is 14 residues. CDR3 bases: TGTGCCAGCAGGACAGGGGGCGATTACCATGGCTACACCTTC. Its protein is CASRTGGDYHGYTF.

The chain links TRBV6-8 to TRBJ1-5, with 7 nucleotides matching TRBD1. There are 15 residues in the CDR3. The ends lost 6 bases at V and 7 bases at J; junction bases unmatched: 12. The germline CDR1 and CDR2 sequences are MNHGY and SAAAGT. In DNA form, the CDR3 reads TGTGCCAGCAGGCCAGGGGGATTATTGAACCAGCCCCAGCATTTT. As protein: CASRPGGLLNQPQHF.

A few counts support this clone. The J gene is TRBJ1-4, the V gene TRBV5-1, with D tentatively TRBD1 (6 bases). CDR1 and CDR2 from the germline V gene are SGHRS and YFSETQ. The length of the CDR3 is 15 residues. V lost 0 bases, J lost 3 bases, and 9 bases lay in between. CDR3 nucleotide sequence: TGCGCCAGCAGCTTGGTGGGGGCTTCTAATGAAAAACTGTTTTTT. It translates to CASSLVGASNEKLFF.

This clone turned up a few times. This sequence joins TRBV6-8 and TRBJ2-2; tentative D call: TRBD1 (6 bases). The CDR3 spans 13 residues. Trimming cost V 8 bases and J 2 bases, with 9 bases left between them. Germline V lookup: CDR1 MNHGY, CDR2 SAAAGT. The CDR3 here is CASWTDNTGELFF. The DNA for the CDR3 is TGTGCCAGCTGGACAGACAACACCGGGGAGCTGTTTTTT.

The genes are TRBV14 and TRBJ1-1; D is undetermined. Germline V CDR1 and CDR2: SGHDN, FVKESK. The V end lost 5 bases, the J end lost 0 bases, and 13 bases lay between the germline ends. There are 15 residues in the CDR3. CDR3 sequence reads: CASSSQTSLNTEAFF. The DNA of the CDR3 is TGTGCCAGCAGCTCCCAGACAAGCCTGAACACTGAAGCTTTCTTT.